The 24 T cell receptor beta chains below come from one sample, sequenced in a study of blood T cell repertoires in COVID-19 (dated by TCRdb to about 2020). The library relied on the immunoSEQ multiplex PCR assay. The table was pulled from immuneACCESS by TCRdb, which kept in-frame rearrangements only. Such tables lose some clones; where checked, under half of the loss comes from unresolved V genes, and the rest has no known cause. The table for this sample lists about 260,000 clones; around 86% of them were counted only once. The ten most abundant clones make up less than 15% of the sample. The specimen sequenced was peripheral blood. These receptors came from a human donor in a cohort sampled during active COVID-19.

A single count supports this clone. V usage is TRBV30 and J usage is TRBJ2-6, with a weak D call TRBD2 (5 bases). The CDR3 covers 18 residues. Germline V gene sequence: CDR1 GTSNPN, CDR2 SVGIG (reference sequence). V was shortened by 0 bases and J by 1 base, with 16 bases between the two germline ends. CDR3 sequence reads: CAWSVIKGARSGANVLTF. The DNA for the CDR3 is TGTGCCTGGAGTGTAATTAAGGGAGCGCGGTCTGGGGCCAACGTCCTGACTTTC.

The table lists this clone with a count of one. The CDR3 nucleotides read TGCGCCAGCAGCTTGGGGGAGGATTCTCAGCCCCAGCATTTT. It translates to CASSLGEDSQPQHF. The chain uses TRBV5-1 and TRBJ1-5; no reliable D call. The CDR3 contains 14 residues. CDR1 is SGHRS, CDR2 YFSETQ, per germline. V dropped 0 bases and J dropped 6 bases, with 10 bases sitting between them.

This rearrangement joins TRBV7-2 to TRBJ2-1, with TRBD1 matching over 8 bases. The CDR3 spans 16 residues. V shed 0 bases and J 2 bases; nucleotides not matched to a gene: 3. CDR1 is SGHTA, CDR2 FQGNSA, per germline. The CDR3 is CASSLAGTGTYNEQFF. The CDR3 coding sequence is TGTGCCAGCAGCTTAGCTGGGACAGGTACCTACAATGAGCAGTTCTTC.

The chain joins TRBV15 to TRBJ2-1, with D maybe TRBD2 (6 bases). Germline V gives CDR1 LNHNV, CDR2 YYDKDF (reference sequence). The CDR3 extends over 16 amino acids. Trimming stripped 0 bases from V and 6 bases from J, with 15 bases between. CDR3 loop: CATSRDPASAINEQFF. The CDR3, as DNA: TGTGCCACCAGCAGAGATCCGGCTAGCGCTATCAATGAGCAGTTCTTC.

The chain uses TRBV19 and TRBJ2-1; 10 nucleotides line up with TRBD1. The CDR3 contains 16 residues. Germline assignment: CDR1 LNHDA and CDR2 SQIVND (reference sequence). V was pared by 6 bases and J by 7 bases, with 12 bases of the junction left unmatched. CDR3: CASRFGAGQGTNEQFF. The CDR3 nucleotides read TGTGCCAGTAGATTCGGCGCGGGACAGGGGACAAATGAGCAGTTCTTC.

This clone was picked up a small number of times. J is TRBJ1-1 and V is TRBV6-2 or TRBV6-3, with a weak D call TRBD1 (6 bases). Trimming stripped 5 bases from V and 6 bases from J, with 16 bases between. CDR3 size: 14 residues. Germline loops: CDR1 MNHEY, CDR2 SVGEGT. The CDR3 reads CASSRPLEGAEAFF. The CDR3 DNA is TGTGCCAGCAGTAGACCTCTCGAGGGGGCTGAAGCTTTCTTT.

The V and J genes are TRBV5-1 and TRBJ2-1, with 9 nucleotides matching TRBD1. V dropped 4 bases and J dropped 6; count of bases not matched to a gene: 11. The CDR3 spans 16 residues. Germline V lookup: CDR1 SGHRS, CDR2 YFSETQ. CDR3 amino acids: CASSIPRTGESNEQFF. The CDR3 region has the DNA TGCGCCAGCAGCATACCCCGGACAGGGGAAAGCAATGAGCAGTTCTTC.

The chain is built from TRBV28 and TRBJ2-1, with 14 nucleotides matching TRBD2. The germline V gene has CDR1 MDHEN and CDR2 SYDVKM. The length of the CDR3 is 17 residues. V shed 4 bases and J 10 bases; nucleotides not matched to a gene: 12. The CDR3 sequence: CASSSKLTSGRAGEQFF. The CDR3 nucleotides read TGTGCCAGCAGTTCCAAACTGACTAGCGGGAGGGCCGGGGAGCAGTTCTTC.

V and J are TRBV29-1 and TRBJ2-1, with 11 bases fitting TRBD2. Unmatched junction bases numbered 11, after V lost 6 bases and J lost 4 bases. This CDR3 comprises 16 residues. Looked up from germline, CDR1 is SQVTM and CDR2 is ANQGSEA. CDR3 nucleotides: TGCAGCGTCTTCCGGGGGACTAGCGGCCGATACAATGAGCAGTTCTTC. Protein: CSVFRGTSGRYNEQFF.

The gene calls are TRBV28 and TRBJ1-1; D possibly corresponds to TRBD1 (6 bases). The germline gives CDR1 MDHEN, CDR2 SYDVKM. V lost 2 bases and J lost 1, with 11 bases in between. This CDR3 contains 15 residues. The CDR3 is CASSLGDTWNTEAFF. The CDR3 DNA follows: TGTGCCAGCAGTTTAGGGGACACCTGGAACACTGAAGCTTTCTTT.

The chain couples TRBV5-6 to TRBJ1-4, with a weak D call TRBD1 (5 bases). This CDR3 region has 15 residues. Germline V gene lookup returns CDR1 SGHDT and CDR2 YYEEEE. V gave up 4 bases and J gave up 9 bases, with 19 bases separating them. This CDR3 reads CASSPGGTVAKKLFF. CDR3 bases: TGTGCCAGCAGCCCCGGCGGGACGGTCGCGAAAAAACTGTTTTTT.

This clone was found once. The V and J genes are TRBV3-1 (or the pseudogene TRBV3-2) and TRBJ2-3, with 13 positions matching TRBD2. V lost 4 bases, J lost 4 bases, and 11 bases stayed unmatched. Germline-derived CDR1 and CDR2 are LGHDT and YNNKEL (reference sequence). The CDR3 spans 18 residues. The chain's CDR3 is CASSRPGTSGVVSDTQYF. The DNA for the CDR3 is TGTGCCAGCAGCCGTCCCGGGACTAGCGGGGTAGTTTCAGATACGCAGTATTTT.

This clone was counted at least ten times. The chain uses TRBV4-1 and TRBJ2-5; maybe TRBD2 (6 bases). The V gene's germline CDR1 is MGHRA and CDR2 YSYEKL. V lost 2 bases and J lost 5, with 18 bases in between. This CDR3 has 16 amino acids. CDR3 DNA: TGCGCCAGCAGCCAACCACGGGGTTCTGGGAGGGAGACCCAGTACTTC. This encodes CASSQPRGSGRETQYF.

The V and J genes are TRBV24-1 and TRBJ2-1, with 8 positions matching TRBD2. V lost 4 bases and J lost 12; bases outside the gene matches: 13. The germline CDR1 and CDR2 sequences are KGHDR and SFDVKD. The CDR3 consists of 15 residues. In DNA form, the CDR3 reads TGTGCCACCAGTGACGGGACTAGGCAAACCAGTCGGCAGTTCTTC. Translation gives CATSDGTRQTSRQFF.

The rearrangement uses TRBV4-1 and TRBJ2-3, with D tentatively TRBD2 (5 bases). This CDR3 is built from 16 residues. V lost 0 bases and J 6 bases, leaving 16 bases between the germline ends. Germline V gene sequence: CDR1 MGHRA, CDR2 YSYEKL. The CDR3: CASSQEGPLTRDTQYF. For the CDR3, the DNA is TGCGCCAGCAGCCAAGAAGGGCCTCTTACTAGGGATACGCAGTATTTT.

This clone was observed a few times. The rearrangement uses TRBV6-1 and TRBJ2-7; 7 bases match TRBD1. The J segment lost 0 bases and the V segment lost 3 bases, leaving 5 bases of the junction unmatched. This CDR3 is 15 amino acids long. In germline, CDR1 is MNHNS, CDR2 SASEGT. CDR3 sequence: CASSEDRRSSYEQYF. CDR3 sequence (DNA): TGTGCCAGCAGTGAGGACAGGCGAAGCTCCTACGAGCAGTACTTC.

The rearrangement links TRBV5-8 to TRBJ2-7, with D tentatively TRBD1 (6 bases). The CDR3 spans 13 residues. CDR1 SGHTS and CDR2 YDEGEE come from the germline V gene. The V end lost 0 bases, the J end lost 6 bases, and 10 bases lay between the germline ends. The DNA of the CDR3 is TGTGCCAGCAGCTTGGGATCAGGGGCCGAGCAGTACTTC. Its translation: CASSLGSGAEQYF.

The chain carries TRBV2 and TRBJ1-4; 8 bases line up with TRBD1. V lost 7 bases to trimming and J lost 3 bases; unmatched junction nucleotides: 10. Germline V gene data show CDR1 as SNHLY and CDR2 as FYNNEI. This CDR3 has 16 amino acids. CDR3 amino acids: CASTRDRNVANEKLFF. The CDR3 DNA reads TGTGCCAGCACCCGGGACAGGAACGTGGCTAATGAAAAACTGTTTTTT.

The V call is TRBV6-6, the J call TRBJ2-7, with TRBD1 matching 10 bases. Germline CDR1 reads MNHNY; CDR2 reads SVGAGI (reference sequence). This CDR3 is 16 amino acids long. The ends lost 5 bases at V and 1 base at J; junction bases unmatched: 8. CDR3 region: CASSRRQGARSYEQYF. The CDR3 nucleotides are TGTGCCAGCAGTCGAAGACAGGGGGCGCGGTCCTACGAGCAGTACTTC.

CDR3 sequence: CASSWGENTEAFF. CDR3 bases: TGTGCCAGCAGTTGGGGGGAGAACACTGAAGCTTTCTTT. This chain uses TRBV12-3 or TRBV12-4 with TRBJ1-1; tentative D call: TRBD1 (5 bases). V was cut by 4 bases and J by 1 base, with 7 bases left in between. The length of the CDR3 is 13 residues.

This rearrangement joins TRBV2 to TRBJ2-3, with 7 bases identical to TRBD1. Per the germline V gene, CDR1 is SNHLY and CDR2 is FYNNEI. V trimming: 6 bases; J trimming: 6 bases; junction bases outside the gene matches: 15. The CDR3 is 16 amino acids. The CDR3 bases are TGTGCCAGCAGCTATGACAGGGAGCTTAGGGGTGATACGCAGTATTTT. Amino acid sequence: CASSYDRELRGDTQYF.

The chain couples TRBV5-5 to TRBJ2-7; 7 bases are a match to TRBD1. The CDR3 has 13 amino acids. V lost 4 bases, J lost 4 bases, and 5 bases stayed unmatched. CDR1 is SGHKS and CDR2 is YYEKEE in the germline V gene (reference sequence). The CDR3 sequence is CASSQGTDYEQYF. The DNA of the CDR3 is TGTGCCAGCAGCCAAGGGACAGATTACGAGCAGTACTTC. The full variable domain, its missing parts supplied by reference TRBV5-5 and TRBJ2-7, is DAGVTQSPTHLIKTRGQQVTLRCSPISGHKSVSWYQQVLGQGPQFIFQYYEKEERGRGNFPDRFSARQFPNYSSELNVNALLLGDSALYLCASSQGTDYEQYFGPGTRLTVT.

This chain's CDR3 is CASSLSVGSVGYTF. Written as DNA, the CDR3 is TGTGCCAGCAGTTTATCCGTCGGGTCTGTCGGCTACACCTTC. The rearrangement joins TRBV27 to TRBJ1-2, with D hard to call. This CDR3 is built from 14 residues. V lost 0 bases and J lost 8, with 13 bases in between. CDR1 MNHEY and CDR2 SMNVEV come from the germline V gene (reference sequence).

The CDR3 region is CASSTRWGVNNEQFF. Here the CDR3 DNA reads TGTGCCAGCAGCACCCGGTGGGGGGTTAACAATGAGCAGTTCTTC. The chain couples TRBV7-6 to TRBJ2-1; possibly TRBD2 for D (6 bases). Trimming left V 5 bases short and J 5 bases short, with 16 bases between. Germline CDR1 is SGHVS and CDR2 is FNYEAQ. The CDR3 spans 15 residues.